This is a list of T cell receptor beta chains from one sample in a study of OX40 agonist ivuxolimab in advanced cancers. Clones were sequenced by immunoSEQ multiplex PCR, and TCRdb holds only the in-frame ones, with some missing. The table includes tens of thousands of clones, approximately 86% detected once. The material was CD4+ or CD8+ T cells sorted from blood, obtained in a trial of the OX40 agonist ivuxolimab. These receptors were taken from an adult with an advanced solid tumor such as melanoma, head and neck, liver or kidney cancer. The CDR3 runs from the conserved cysteine through the conserved F or W. D genes are given only for firm matches. Size is stated for part of the rows, as once, few or many counts, or as a class when the clone is expanded.

v_call	clone_size	j_call	d_call	cdr3_nt	cdr3_aa
TRBV6-5	few	TRBJ2-5	.	TGTGCCAGCAGTTGGGAAGAGACCCAGTACTTC	CASSWEETQYF
TRBV27	once	TRBJ1-2	.	TGTGCCAGCAGTTTATGGGGGGGGGAAGGCTACACCTTC	CASSLWGGEGYTF
TRBV6-1	.	TRBJ1-2	TRBD1	TGTGCCAGCAGTTTCGGGACAGCCTTTGGCTACACCTTC	CASSFGTAFGYTF
TRBV6-1	.	TRBJ1-1	.	TGTGCCAGCAGTGAACTACAAGGGGGAGAAGCTTTCTTT	CASSELQGGEAFF
TRBV10-1	.	TRBJ2-3	TRBD2	TGCGCCAGCAGCCAAGGACTAGCGGGGGGCACAGATACGCAGTATTTT	CASSQGLAGGTDTQYF
TRBV29-1	.	TRBJ1-2	.	TGCAGCGTTCCAGGGGTGGACGGTGGCTACACCTTC	CSVPGVDGGYTF
TRBV5-6	.	TRBJ1-2	.	TGTGCCAGCAGCTTGGGGGCACCGAAACACTATGGCTACACCTTC	CASSLGAPKHYGYTF
TRBV7-9	.	TRBJ2-7	.	TGTGCCAGCAGCTTATGGGGCAGGGACTACGAGCAGTACTTC	CASSLWGRDYEQYF
TRBV4-3	.	TRBJ2-1	.	TGCGCCAGCAGCCAAGAGGGGAGGGGGGGCGCTTACAATGAGCAGTTCTTC	CASSQEGRGGAYNEQFF
TRBV9	.	TRBJ2-3	.	TGTGCCAGCAGCACCCAGACAGATACGCAGTATTTT	CASSTQTDTQYF
TRBV5-4	.	TRBJ2-3	.	TGTGCCAGCAGGCCGGGCGGAGGGGGCACAGATACGCAGTATTTT	CASRPGGGGTDTQYF
TRBV7-8	.	TRBJ1-2	.	TGTGCCAGCAGCTTAGGACGGGCAGGGTTAATTAACTATGGCTACACCTTC	CASSLGRAGLINYGYTF
TRBV11-2	.	TRBJ1-1	.	TGTGCCAGCAGCTTAGATCCAGGGGAATCCACTGAAGCTTTCTTT	CASSLDPGESTEAFF
TRBV2	medium-sized	TRBJ1-1	.	TGTGCCAGCAGTGTCGGTGAAGCTTTCTTT	CASSVGEAFF
TRBV5-1	.	TRBJ1-1	.	TGCGCCAGCAGCTTGGCCGTCTTGGGGTGGGTTGTCACTGAAGCTTTCTTT	CASSLAVLGWVVTEAFF
TRBV9	.	TRBJ2-1	TRBD1	TGTGCCAGCAGCGTAGTCGGGACAGGGAGAGATGAGCAGTTCTTC	CASSVVGTGRDEQFF
TRBV7-7	.	TRBJ2-5	TRBD2	TGTGCCAGCAGCTTCCAAGCGGGACCCGGGTCGACCCAGTACTTC	CASSFQAGPGSTQYF
TRBV10-1	.	TRBJ2-3	TRBD2	TGCGCCAGCAGTGAGTCCGCGACTAGCGGGGACGACACAGATACGCAGTATTTT	CASSESATSGDDTDTQYF
TRBV7-9	.	TRBJ1-2	TRBD1	TGTGCCAGCAGTCTGGGGACAGGGGGCATGGGGTATGGCTACACCTTC	CASSLGTGGMGYGYTF
TRBV6-1	.	TRBJ1-1	.	TGTGCCAGCAGTGATCTTGGCCCAGGGTGGCTCACTGAAGCTTTCTTT	CASSDLGPGWLTEAFF
TRBV7-3	.	TRBJ2-3	.	TGTGCCAGCAATCCCGTGGGCGGAGGACACACAGATACGCAGTATTTT	CASNPVGGGHTDTQYF
TRBV9	.	TRBJ1-1	TRBD1	TGTGCCAGCAGCGCCTCACCGGGACAGAGCACTGAAGCTTTCTTT	CASSASPGQSTEAFF
TRBV6-5	few	TRBJ1-5	.	TGTGCCAGCAGTCCCCTGGACAGCCGCAATCAGCCCCAGCATTTT	CASSPLDSRNQPQHF
TRBV28	.	TRBJ2-1	TRBD1	TGTGCCAGCAGAGAGAGGACAGGGGGCTACAATGAGCAGTTCTTC	CASRERTGGYNEQFF
TRBV12-5	.	TRBJ2-1	.	TGTGCTAGTGGCCCCGGACTGGACCATGAGCAGTTCTTC	CASGPGLDHEQFF
TRBV7-2	once	TRBJ2-5	TRBD1	TGTGCCAGCAGCGCTCCGGGACAGGGGGCGCGTAGTATACAAGAGACCCAGTACTTC	CASSAPGQGARSIQETQYF
TRBV4-3	once	TRBJ2-3	.	TGCGCCAGCAGCCAACTCGTCGGGGGAGGCACAGATACGCAGTATTTT	CASSQLVGGGTDTQYF
TRBV4-3	.	TRBJ1-2	TRBD1	TGCGCCAGCAGCCAAGCGGACAGGGGCGAATACGGCTACACCTTC	CASSQADRGEYGYTF
TRBV27	.	TRBJ1-1	.	TGTGCCAGCACCCCCCTGGGGAACCGTAGGAGGAACACTGAAGCTTTCTTT	CASTPLGNRRRNTEAFF
TRBV7-3	medium-sized	TRBJ1-2	.	TGTGCCAGCAGCCCCTATGGGGGGGACTACTATGGCTACACCTTC	CASSPYGGDYYGYTF
TRBV7-9	.	TRBJ1-2	.	TGTGCCAGCAGCTCACAGGCATGGGGCTACACCTTC	CASSSQAWGYTF
TRBV4-1	.	TRBJ1-2	.	TGCGCCAGCAGCCAAGATCGGGTTTCGGGGGGAGCCGTCGGGGTTGAGGGCTACACCTTC	CASSQDRVSGGAVGVEGYTF
TRBV19	.	TRBJ1-2	TRBD1	TGTGCCAGCCGGGACAGGGCTAACTATGGCTACACCTTC	CASRDRANYGYTF
TRBV5-1	.	TRBJ2-1	.	TGCGCCAGCAGAAGCTTTATCCCTAGCGTAAGCTCCTACAATGAGCAGTTCTTC	CASRSFIPSVSSYNEQFF
TRBV7-6	.	TRBJ2-7	TRBD1	TGTGCCAGCAGCGGGACAGATCGCTACGAGCAGTACTTC	CASSGTDRYEQYF
TRBV5-1	.	TRBJ2-5	TRBD2	TGCGCCAGCAGCTTGGGACTAGCGGGGAGGGACCAAGAGACCCAGTACTTC	CASSLGLAGRDQETQYF
TRBV4-2	.	TRBJ1-1	.	TGTGCCAGCAGCCCCACGGTCGTATTCATGAACACTGAAGCTTTCTTT	CASSPTVVFMNTEAFF
TRBV4-3	.	TRBJ2-7	TRBD1	TGCGCCAGCAGCAAAAAGGCCCCAGGGGGCAAATACGAGCAGTACTTC	CASSKKAPGGKYEQYF
TRBV7-3	.	TRBJ1-1	TRBD1	TGTGCCAGCAGCTTGGGACAGGCAAGTGAAGCTTTCTTT	CASSLGQASEAFF
TRBV9	.	TRBJ2-2	TRBD1	TGTGCCAGCAGCGTCACAGGGGCGGGTCCCGGGGAGCTGTTTTTT	CASSVTGAGPGELFF
TRBV7-8	few	TRBJ2-6	TRBD1	TGTGCCAGCAGCTTTTTATGGGGACAGGACAACTCTGGGGCCAACGTCCTGACTTTC	CASSFLWGQDNSGANVLTF
TRBV6-5	.	TRBJ1-6	.	TGTGCCAGCAGTTACATAGGGCTCTCACCCCTCCACTTT	CASSYIGLSPLHF
TRBV5-4	.	TRBJ2-7	.	TGTGCCAGCACCGCTATGGGGCAGGGATCCTACGAGCAGTACTTC	CASTAMGQGSYEQYF
TRBV6-4	.	TRBJ1-2	.	TGTGCCAGTACCGACGGATATGGCTACACCTTC	CASTDGYGYTF
TRBV4-1	.	TRBJ1-1	.	TGCGCCAGCAGCCAAGATAACAGGATGAACACTGAAGCTTTCTTT	CASSQDNRMNTEAFF
TRBV27	.	TRBJ2-5	TRBD2	TGTGCCAGCAGTTTATTCTTGACTAGCGGCCAAGAGACCCAGTACTTC	CASSLFLTSGQETQYF
TRBV11-3	few	TRBJ2-2	TRBD2	TGTGCCAGCAGCCACGGGGGGACCGGGGAGCTGTTTTTT	CASSHGGTGELFF
TRBV6-1	.	TRBJ1-4	TRBD1	TGTGCCAGCAGTGGACCGGGACAGCTTAATGAAAAACTGTTTTTT	CASSGPGQLNEKLFF
TRBV9	.	TRBJ1-6	TRBD1	TGTGCCAGCAGCTCAACCGCGGGCGGGACAGGCAATTCACCCCTCCACTTT	CASSSTAGGTGNSPLHF
TRBV5-6	.	TRBJ1-3	.	TGTGCCAGCAGCCCCATCTCTGGAAACACCATATATTTT	CASSPISGNTIYF
TRBV13	.	TRBJ1-1	.	TGTGCCAGCAGCTTTAGGGTAGGGATCGGGAGAAACACTGAAGCTTTCTTT	CASSFRVGIGRNTEAFF
TRBV9	.	TRBJ2-3	TRBD2	TGTGCCAGCAGCGTGTCCGGGGGGGGCGCAGATACGCAGTATTTT	CASSVSGGGADTQYF